The rows below give T cell receptor beta chains drawn from one sample of a study of blood T cells in healthy people across ages. TCRdb re-analysed the 5' RACE reads in MiXCR, keeping a single row per CDR3 protein. This sample has 700,000 or so distinct CDR3 sequences, with 22% found just once. The sequenced sample was blood. The receptor source for this set is a man aged 70 or older in good health. Each CDR3 is given with its conserved first and last residue. A D gene is named only where the DNA matches it firmly. Size is stated for part of the rows, as once, few or many counts, or as a class when the clone is expanded.

TRBJ1-1,.,.,12,TRBV12-3/TRBV12-4,CASSLVGGKAFF,TGTGCCAGCAGTTTAGTAGGGGGGAAAGCTTTCTTT
TRBJ2-7,.,.,14,TRBV27,CASRGNRVSYEQYF,TGTGCCAGCAGGGGTAACAGGGTCTCCTACGAGCAGTACTTC
TRBJ1-5,few,.,19,TRBV5-5,CASSLSGGHPFGRNQPQHF,TGTGCCAGCAGCTTGAGCGGGGGACACCCCTTTGGGCGCAATCAGCCCCAGCATTTT
TRBJ2-5,many,.,12,TRBV11-2,CASSLRSETQYF,TGTGCCAGCAGCTTAAGGTCAGAGACCCAGTACTTC
TRBJ2-5,few,.,15,TRBV4-1,CASSQDFVRVETQYF,TGCGCCAGCAGCCAAGATTTCGTCAGGGTAGAGACCCAGTACTTC
TRBJ2-5,.,TRBD2,15,TRBV7-3,CASRTSGSWLETQYF,TGTGCCAGCAGGACTAGCGGGAGTTGGTTGGAGACCCAGTACTTC
TRBJ1-1,.,.,11,TRBV27,CASRSSAEAFF,TGTGCCAGCAGGTCCTCGGCTGAAGCTTTCTTT
TRBJ1-1,few,.,11,TRBV14,CASSQVGLTFF,TGTGCCAGCAGCCAAGTGGGGCTAACTTTCTTT
TRBJ1-2,few,TRBD1,13,TRBV20-1,CSARQGIDYGYTF,TGCAGTGCCAGACAGGGAATAGACTATGGCTACACCTTC
TRBJ1-2,.,.,13,TRBV2,CASNLGVGYGYTF,TGTGCCAGCAACCTGGGGGTAGGCTATGGCTACACCTTC
TRBJ1-4,.,TRBD1,15,TRBV12-3/TRBV12-4,CASRSADRASEKLFF,TGTGCCAGCAGATCAGCTGACAGGGCCTCTGAAAAACTGTTTTTT
TRBJ2-4,.,TRBD2,17,TRBV28,CASSSPGSGGVSYIQYF,TGTGCCAGCAGTTCCCCCGGGAGCGGGGGAGTCTCGTACATTCAGTACTTC
TRBJ1-5,.,.,15,TRBV24-1,CATSDSQAGYQPQHF,TGTGCCACCAGTGATTCACAAGCTGGTTATCAGCCCCAGCATTTT
TRBJ2-5,few,.,13,TRBV7-8,CASNLFSGSEQCF,TGTGCCAGCAACTTATTTTCCGGGTCCGAGCAGTGCTTC